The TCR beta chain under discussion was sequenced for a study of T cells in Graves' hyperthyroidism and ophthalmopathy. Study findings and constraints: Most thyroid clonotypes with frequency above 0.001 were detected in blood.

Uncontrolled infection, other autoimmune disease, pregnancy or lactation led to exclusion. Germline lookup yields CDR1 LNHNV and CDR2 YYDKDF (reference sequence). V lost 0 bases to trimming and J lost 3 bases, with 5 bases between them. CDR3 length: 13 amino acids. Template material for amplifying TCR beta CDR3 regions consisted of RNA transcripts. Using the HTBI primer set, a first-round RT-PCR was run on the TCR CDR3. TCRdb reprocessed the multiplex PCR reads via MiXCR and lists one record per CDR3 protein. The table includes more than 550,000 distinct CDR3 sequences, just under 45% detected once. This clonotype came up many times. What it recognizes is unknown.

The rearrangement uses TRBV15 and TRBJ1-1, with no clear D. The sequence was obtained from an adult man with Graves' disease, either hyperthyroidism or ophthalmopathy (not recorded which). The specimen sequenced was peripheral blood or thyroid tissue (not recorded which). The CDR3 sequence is CATSRDRHTEAFF. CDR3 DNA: TGTGCCACCAGCAGAGATAGGCACACTGAAGCTTTCTTT.